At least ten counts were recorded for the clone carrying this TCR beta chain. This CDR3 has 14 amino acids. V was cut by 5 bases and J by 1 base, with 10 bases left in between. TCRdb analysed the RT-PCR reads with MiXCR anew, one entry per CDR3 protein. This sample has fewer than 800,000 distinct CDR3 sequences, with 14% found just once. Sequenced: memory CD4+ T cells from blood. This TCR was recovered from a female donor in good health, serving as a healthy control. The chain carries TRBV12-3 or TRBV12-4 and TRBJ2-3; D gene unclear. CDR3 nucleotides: TGTGCCAGCAGTCCACGGGCCCGCACAGATACGCAGTATTTT. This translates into CASSPRARTDTQYF.